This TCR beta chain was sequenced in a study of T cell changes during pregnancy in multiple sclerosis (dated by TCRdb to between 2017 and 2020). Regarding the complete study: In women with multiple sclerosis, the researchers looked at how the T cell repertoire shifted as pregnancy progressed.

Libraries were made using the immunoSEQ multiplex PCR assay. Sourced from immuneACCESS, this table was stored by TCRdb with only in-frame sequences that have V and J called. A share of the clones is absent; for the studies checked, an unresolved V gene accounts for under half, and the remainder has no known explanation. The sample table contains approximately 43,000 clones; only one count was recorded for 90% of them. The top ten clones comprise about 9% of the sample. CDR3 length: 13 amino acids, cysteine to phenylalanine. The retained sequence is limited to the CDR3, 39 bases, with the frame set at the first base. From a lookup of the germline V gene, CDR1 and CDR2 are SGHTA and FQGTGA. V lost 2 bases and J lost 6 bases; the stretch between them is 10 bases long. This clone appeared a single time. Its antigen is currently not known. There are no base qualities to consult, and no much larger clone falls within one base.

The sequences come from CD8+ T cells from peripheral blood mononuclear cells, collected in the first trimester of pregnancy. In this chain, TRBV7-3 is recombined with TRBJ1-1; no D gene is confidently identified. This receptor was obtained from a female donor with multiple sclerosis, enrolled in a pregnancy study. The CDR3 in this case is CASSLAGGAEAFF. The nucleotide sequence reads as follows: TGTGCCAGCAGCTTAGCGGGCGGGGCTGAAGCTTTCTTT.